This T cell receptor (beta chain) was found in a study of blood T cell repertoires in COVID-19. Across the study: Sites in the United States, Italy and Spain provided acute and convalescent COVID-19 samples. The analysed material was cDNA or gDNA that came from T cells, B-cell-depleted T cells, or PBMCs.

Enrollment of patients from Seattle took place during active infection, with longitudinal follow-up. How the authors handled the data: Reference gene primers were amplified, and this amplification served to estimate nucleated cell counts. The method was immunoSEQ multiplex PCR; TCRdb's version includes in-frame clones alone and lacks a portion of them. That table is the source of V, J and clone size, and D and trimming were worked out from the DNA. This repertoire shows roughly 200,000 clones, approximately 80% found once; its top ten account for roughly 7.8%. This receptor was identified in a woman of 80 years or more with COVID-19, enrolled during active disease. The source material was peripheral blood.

The CDR3 DNA follows: TGTGCCATCAGTGCGGCAGGGCGCACAGATACGCAGTATTTT. Residues: CAISAAGRTDTQYF. V gene TRBV10-3 combines with J gene TRBJ2-3; possibly TRBD1 for D (5 bases). The CDR3 consists of 14 residues. Germline-derived CDR1 and CDR2 are ENHRY and SYGVKD. V dropped 4 bases and J dropped 1 base, with 9 bases sitting between them.